A selection of T cell receptor beta chains follows, all from one sample in a study of T cells in Graves' hyperthyroidism and ophthalmopathy. TCRdb called the multiplex PCR reads again in MiXCR, with one record for every CDR3 protein. The sample includes a few hundred thousand distinct CDR3 sequences, 14% of them seen just once. What was sequenced was blood. The source of these receptors is a woman between 18 and 29 years old with Graves' hyperthyroidism. Each CDR3 is given with its conserved first and last residue. A D gene is named only where the DNA matches it firmly. Rows may omit the clone size; those that give it use once, few, many or a size class.

>.|TRBV27|few|TRBJ1-6
TGTGCCAGCAGTCTTTACCGGGACATGGGGACCCTCCGATCACCCCTCCACTTT
CASSLYRDMGTLRSPLHF
>.|TRBV5-1|many|TRBJ2-1
TGCGCCAGCAGCTTGGGTCGCGCTAGCTCCTACAATGAGCAGTTCTTC
CASSLGRASSYNEQFF
>.|TRBV20-1|many|TRBJ1-5
TGCAGTGCTAGAGATCGGCAGACGTATAGCAATCAGCCCCAGCATTTT
CSARDRQTYSNQPQHF
>.|TRBV11-2|many|TRBJ2-2
TGTGCCAGTCACCAGAAAACTAACACCGGGGAGCTGTTTTTT
CASHQKTNTGELFF
>TRBD1|TRBV10-3|many|TRBJ1-1
TGTGCCATCATCTCTGGACAGGGGAACACTGAAGCTTTCTTT
CAIISGQGNTEAFF
>.|TRBV10-3|.|TRBJ2-5
TGTGCCATCAGTGACACACTGGGCCCCGAGACCCAGTACTTC
CAISDTLGPETQYF
>.|TRBV11-1|many|TRBJ2-5
TGTGCCAGCAGCTTAGCGGGAGGCGGGACCCAGTACTTC
CASSLAGGGTQYF
>TRBD1|TRBV6-2/TRBV6-3|.|TRBJ1-1
TGTGCCAGCAGTCGGGACAGTTGGTGGAACACTGAAGCTTTCTTT
CASSRDSWWNTEAFF
>.|TRBV6-7|few|TRBJ1-3
TGTGCCAGCAGTTATCATCAGACACACTCTGGAAACACCATATATTTT
CASSYHQTHSGNTIYF
>.|TRBV28|.|TRBJ1-2
TGTGCCAGCAACCCCGGGGGGGCCACTAACTATGGCTACACCTTC
CASNPGGATNYGYTF
>.|TRBV4-1|few|TRBJ1-5
TGCGCCAGCAGCCAAGTTTTGGGTCAGCCCCAGCATTTT
CASSQVLGQPQHF
>TRBD2|TRBV6-1|few|TRBJ2-1
TGTGCCAGCGGGGGGGTTCAGCGGGAGTTAAGTGAGCAGTTCTTC
CASGGVQRELSEQFF
>.|TRBV3-1|.|TRBJ2-1
TGTGCCAGCAGCGAAGAACCAGCGGCGAGCTCCTACAATGAGCAGTTCTTC
CASSEEPAASSYNEQFF
>.|TRBV7-9|few|TRBJ2-1
TGTGCCAGCAGCTCCAGTAGGGCGGGCCAATACAATGAGCAGTTCTTC
CASSSSRAGQYNEQFF
>.|TRBV3-1|few|TRBJ1-4
TGTGCCAGCAGCCAAGCATACCAGTTAAATGAAAAACTGTTTTTT
CASSQAYQLNEKLFF
>.|TRBV27|many|TRBJ2-3
TGTGCCAGCCGACGGGGCCAGGGAGGCGGCACAGATACGCAGTATTTT
CASRRGQGGGTDTQYF
>.|TRBV3-1|.|TRBJ2-2
TGTGCCAGCAGCCCCCGGGACAAGGCGAACACCGGGGAGCTGTTTTTT
CASSPRDKANTGELFF
>TRBD1|TRBV11-2|.|TRBJ2-5
TGTGCCAGCAGCTCAGGGACAGGGGATGTGGAGACCCAGTACTTC
CASSSGTGDVETQYF
>.|TRBV5-1|.|TRBJ2-7
TGCGCCAGCAGCTTGGGACTCAGGGAGTACGAGCAGTACTTC
CASSLGLREYEQYF
>TRBD1|TRBV20-1|few|TRBJ1-2
TGCAGTGCGCCCCCGGGACAGGGACGACTGAGCTACACCTTC
CSAPPGQGRLSYTF
>TRBD2|TRBV19|many|TRBJ2-7
TGTGCCAGTAGTATTGCAGCGGGAGTTAACTACGAGCAGTACTTC
CASSIAAGVNYEQYF
>.|TRBV7-3|many|TRBJ2-1
TGTGCCAGCAGCTTAGAGGCGGACTACAATGAGCAGTTCTTC
CASSLEADYNEQFF
>.|TRBV9|many|TRBJ1-1
TGTGCCAGCAGCGTAGCGATGAACACTGAAGCTTTCTTT
CASSVAMNTEAFF
>TRBD2|TRBV29-1|many|TRBJ2-3
TGCAGCGTTGTCCCCTCTAGCGGGAAGGTGGATACGCAGTATTTT
CSVVPSSGKVDTQYF
>.|TRBV5-1|many|TRBJ1-3
TGCGCCAGCAGCTTGCAAGTCACCCAGGGCTCTGGAAACACCATATATTTT
CASSLQVTQGSGNTIYF
>.|TRBV30|.|TRBJ2-3
TGTGCCTGGACAGGTTCCTTCTCCCCAGATACGCAGTATTTT
CAWTGSFSPDTQYF
>.|TRBV7-9|many|TRBJ2-3
TGTGCCAGCAGCCCATACAGACTACAAGGCACAGATACGCAGTATTTT
CASSPYRLQGTDTQYF
>TRBD2|TRBV5-1|few|TRBJ2-1
TGCGCCAGCAGCCCAATGACTAGCGGCAGACCCCCGGGCAATGAGCAGTTCTTC
CASSPMTSGRPPGNEQFF
>TRBD1|TRBV7-3|.|TRBJ2-1
TGTGCCAGCAGCTGGGACAGTGAATACAATGAGCAGTTCTTC
CASSWDSEYNEQFF
>.|TRBV11-2|many|TRBJ2-1
TGTGCCAGCAGCTTAGGGGGCGGTGAGCAGTTCTTC
CASSLGGGEQFF
>TRBD1|TRBV7-2|many|TRBJ1-4
TGTGCCAGCAGCCCACCGACAGGGTTTAAAGTGGGAAAACTGTTTTTT
CASSPPTGFKVGKLFF
>TRBD1|TRBV2|many|TRBJ2-4
TGTGCCAGCAGTGCGGAGAGACAGGGCAAAAACATTCAGTACTTC
CASSAERQGKNIQYF
>.|TRBV20-1|few|TRBJ2-1
TGCAGTGCTAGATCCGGCTCGGGCAAGCAGTTCTTC
CSARSGSGKQFF
>TRBD2|TRBV30|.|TRBJ2-5
TGTGCCTGTACAACCGGGACTAGCGGGAGCACGGGGGAGACCCAGTACTTC
CACTTGTSGSTGETQYF
>TRBD2|TRBV18|many|TRBJ2-3
TGTGCCAGCTCACAGCGGGGTTCCACAGATACGCAGTATTTT
CASSQRGSTDTQYF
>TRBD1|TRBV19|few|TRBJ2-3
TGTGCCAGTAGTATAAACGACAGGGGGCGATTAGGCACAGATACGCAGTATTTT
CASSINDRGRLGTDTQYF
>TRBD1|TRBV6-5|few|TRBJ2-4
TGTGCCAGCAGTTCAAAAGGGACAGGGTTGGCCAAAAACATTCAGTACTTC
CASSSKGTGLAKNIQYF
>.|TRBV7-3|many|TRBJ2-5
TGTGCCAGCAGCTTAATGGCAGGGGCCCGGGAGACCCAGTACTTC
CASSLMAGARETQYF
>.|TRBV2|.|TRBJ2-2
TGTGCCAGCACCATTGATCAGGGTCCTGGGGAGCTGTTTTTT
CASTIDQGPGELFF
>TRBD2|TRBV20-1|many|TRBJ2-7
TGCAGTGGGAATACGGGGGGCTACGAGCAGTACTTC
CSGNTGGYEQYF
>.|TRBV2|.|TRBJ1-5
TGTGCCAGCAGTTCGGGAAATCAGCCCCACCATTTT
CASSSGNQPHHF
>TRBD2|TRBV12-3/TRBV12-4|.|TRBJ2-2
TGTGCCAGCACCCGCCCGGGACTAGCATTAGCCGGGGAGCTGTTTTTT
CASTRPGLALAGELFF
>.|TRBV27|.|TRBJ1-5
TGTGCCACCCGGGGCCGGGCCAGGGCGGATCAGCCCCAGCATTTT
CATRGRARADQPQHF
>TRBD2|TRBV10-3|few|TRBJ2-3
TGTGCCATCAGTGATAGGCTAGCGGGTCTTAGCACAGATACGCAGTATTTT
CAISDRLAGLSTDTQYF
>TRBD2|TRBV9|few|TRBJ2-2
TGTGCCAGCAGCGTAATAGCGGGAAGGACCGGGGAGCTGTTTTTT
CASSVIAGRTGELFF
>TRBD2|TRBV9|many|TRBJ2-1
TGTGCCAGCAGCGTCAGCCTAGCGGGAGTTGTCAATGAGCAGTTCTTC
CASSVSLAGVVNEQFF
>TRBD2|TRBV29-1|many|TRBJ2-3
TGCAGCGTTGACCCGATCGGGGGGAGAGGAGATACGCAGTATTTT
CSVDPIGGRGDTQYF
>TRBD1|TRBV9|many|TRBJ1-3
TGTGCCAGCAGCGACGACAGGGGCTCTGGAAACACCATATATTTT
CASSDDRGSGNTIYF